The clone carrying this T cell receptor (beta chain) came up a few times. What it binds is unknown. TCR alpha and TCR beta cDNA libraries with sample barcodes and UMIs came from 5'RACE using constant-segment primers. From the 5' RACE reads, TCRdb called clonotypes with MiXCR, one entry per CDR3 protein. The sample contains approximately 50,000 distinct CDR3 sequences, 10% to 15% of which appear only once. This specimen comes from a study of T-cell memory formation after mild COVID-19. Across the whole study: Largely donor-specific sequence clusters came from a couple of donors.

Findings and limits, study-wide: Proof of SARS-CoV-2 specificity was absent for the second-wave clones that crested on day 37. Contracting clones localized mainly to CM and EM when CD4+ and mainly to EMRA when CD8+.

This CDR3 spans 15 amino acids. V gave up 0 bases and J gave up 3 bases; unmatched junction bases: 4. Germline V gene sequence: CDR1 LGHNA, CDR2 YSLEER. The specimen sequenced was PBMCs or a T cell subset sorted from them (not recorded which). V usage is TRBV4-3 and J usage is TRBJ1-1, with 7 positions matching TRBD1. The TCR sequence derives from a man aged 18 to 30 who had mild COVID-19 (a few samples of this study predate the infection). Cell type and time point are not known. CDR3 protein: CASSQEGRGDTEAFF. CDR3 nucleotide sequence: TGCGCCAGCAGCCAAGAAGGCAGGGGGGACACTGAAGCTTTCTTT.